Shown below are 3 T cell receptor beta chains from a single sample sequenced in a study of molecular identifiers for immune sequencing clone quantification (dated by TCRdb to the late 2010s). Receptors were amplified or captured by PCR. Reads for this sample came from a NextSeq 500. TCRdb reworked the public reads: Q25 trimming with fastp, MiXCR clone assembly, productive beta chains retained. Each CDR3 protein gets just one entry, which takes the most common genes and DNA from the rows behind it. Recorded for this sample are approximately 590,000 distinct CDR3 sequences; about 25% of them occurred a single time. 0.78% of the sample is taken by the ten largest. Input material: naive CD8+ T cells from blood, with Jurkat cell RNA spiked in. The cell subset or site label on this specimen signifies: FACS-sorted CD8+CD4-CCR7+CD45RA+ naive T cells. These receptors originate from a human donor in good health. Some libraries in this study had Jurkat cell RNA spiked in.

There are a few counts of this clonotype. The chain links TRBV27 to TRBJ1-1, with D unresolved. Germline CDR1 and CDR2: MNHEY and SMNVEV (reference sequence). V lost 5 bases, J lost 0 bases, and 10 bases lay in between. The CDR3 runs 14 residues. CDR3 nucleotide sequence: TGTGCCAGCAGTATGGGCCTGATGAACACTGAAGCTTTCTTT. Its translation is CASSMGLMNTEAFF.

V is TRBV4-3 and J is TRBJ2-1; D unresolved. Germline V gives CDR1 LGHNA, CDR2 YSLEER. V was cut by 0 bases and J by 8 bases, with 14 bases left in between. The length of the CDR3 is 15 residues. CDR3 coding DNA: TGCGCCAGCAGCCAAGATTGGCAAGCCTTGGATGAGCAGTTCTTC. Translation gives CASSQDWQALDEQFF.

The chain links TRBV6-5 to TRBJ2-5; D not certain. CDR1 MNHEY and CDR2 SVGAGI come from the germline V gene. V was cut by 4 bases and J by 0 bases, with 9 bases left in between. This CDR3 spans 14 amino acids. CDR3 sequence (DNA): TGTGCCAGCAGTTCCGGCCGGTACCAAGAGACCCAGTACTTC. This translates into CASSSGRYQETQYF.